Below, 9 T cell receptor beta chains from the same sample are listed, as sequenced in a study of T cell responses to AZD1222 COVID-19 vaccine. Sequenced by immunoSEQ multiplex PCR; TCRdb stores in-frame clones only, minus some. This table has under 150,000 clones, about 91% appearing once. This sample comprised peripheral blood, obtained 28 days after the second AZD1222 dose. The source of these receptors is an adult who received the AZD1222 COVID-19 vaccine.

For the CDR3, the DNA is TGTGCCAGCAGTTTCGAGGGACTAGCGGGGTCAGATACGCAGTATTTT. Its protein product is CASSFEGLAGSDTQYF. The genes are TRBV28 and TRBJ2-3; 13 bases map to TRBD2. The trim removed 3 bases at V and 4 bases at J, leaving 4 bases unmatched. The germline gives CDR1 MDHEN, CDR2 SYDVKM. The CDR3 has 16 amino acids.

As regards this clone: One end of the junction fails to match germline, which may point to a read error. The sample has other DNA sequences that encode this CDR3 too. The chain has TRBV7-2 and TRBJ1-1, with D uncertain. Germline V gene sequence: CDR1 SGHTA, CDR2 FQGNSA. CDR3 size: 14 residues. The CDR3 coding sequence is TGTGCCAGCAGCTTAGATCCGGGGAACACTGAGGCTTTCTTT. Amino acid sequence: CASSLDPGNTEAFF.

The count of this clone is one. The chain joins TRBV3-1 (or the pseudogene TRBV3-2) to TRBJ1-4; 10 nucleotides line up with TRBD1. V gave up 1 base and J gave up 7 bases; unmatched junction bases: 3. The germline V gene encodes CDR1 LGHDT and CDR2 YNNKEL (reference sequence). This CDR3 has 15 residues. This chain's CDR3 is CASSQGGQGSEKLFF. CDR3 bases: TGTGCCAGCAGCCAAGGGGGACAGGGGTCTGAAAAACTGTTTTTT.

V usage is TRBV27 and J usage is TRBJ2-3, with TRBD2 identical over 9 bases. The CDR3 is 15 residues long. CDR1 is MNHEY and CDR2 is SMNVEV in the germline V gene (reference sequence). V was clipped by 6 bases and J by 8 bases; unmatched bases: 12. The CDR3 is CASRILGASGVTQYF. The CDR3 DNA is TGTGCCAGCAGGATCCTCGGTGCTAGCGGGGTTACGCAGTATTTT.

This chain connects TRBV4-3 to TRBJ2-1; maybe TRBD2 (7 bases). The CDR3 is 15 residues long. V lost 2 bases, J lost 5 bases, and 13 bases lay in between. CDR1 and CDR2 (germline): LGHNA, YSLEER. The CDR3 DNA sequence: TGCGCCAGCAGCCAAATAGGGGGGGGAAACAATGAGCAGTTCTTC. It specifies CASSQIGGGNNEQFF.

This clone was detected a few times. One end of the junction is discordant with germline, which a read error may explain. The chain recombines TRBV7-7 with TRBJ2-2, with 11 bases fitting TRBD2. Germline CDR1 and CDR2: SSHAT and FNYEAQ (reference sequence). The CDR3 covers 16 residues. The CDR3 is CASSLAGGLNTGELFF. DNA for the CDR3: TGTGCTAGCAGCTTAGCGGGGGGGCTGAACACCGGGGAGCTGTTTTTT.

The chain employs TRBV10-3 and TRBJ1-5; D gene unclear. CDR1 and CDR2 from the germline V gene are ENHRY and SYGVKD. This CDR3 spans 12 amino acids. The V and J ends lost 3 bases and 4 bases respectively, with 4 bases between them. DNA for the CDR3: TGTGCCATCAGTGATCCAAATCAGCCCCAGCATTTT. Protein: CAISDPNQPQHF.

The J gene is TRBJ2-3, the V gene TRBV15; the match to TRBD1 covers 11 bases. The trim removed 1 base at V and 6 bases at J, leaving 6 bases unmatched. Germline-derived CDR1 and CDR2 are LNHNV and YYDKDF (reference sequence). CDR3 length: 16 amino acids. CDR3 in amino acids: CATSRVGTGGWDTQYF. The CDR3 bases are TGTGCCACCAGCAGAGTGGGGACAGGGGGATGGGATACGCAGTATTTT.

This clone was detected once. The chain combines TRBV7-2 with TRBJ2-3, with a weak D call TRBD1 (6 bases). CDR3 length: 15 amino acids. CDR1 SGHTA and CDR2 FQGNSA come from the germline V gene. Trimming removed 2 bases from V and 5 bases from J, with 14 bases in between. CDR3 loop: CASSLRDTTRDTQYF. The CDR3 bases are TGTGCCAGCAGCTTACGGGACACGACTCGAGATACGCAGTATTTT.